This entry lists 18 T cell receptor beta chains sequenced from one sample in a study of control samples from healthy donors and cancer patients. TCRdb's table, derived via immunoSEQ multiplex PCR, lists solely in-frame clones and lacks some. The sample records about 160,000 clones, roughly 90% being singletons. Sequences were obtained from blood. The receptor set was obtained from a man aged 25 to 45 in good health.

The chain employs TRBV6-6 and TRBJ1-1, with D perhaps TRBD1 (5 bases). CDR3 length: 16 residues. CDR1 and CDR2 (germline): MNHNY, SVGAGI (reference sequence). Trimming pared 2 bases from V and 3 bases from J, leaving 16 bases between. The CDR3 DNA is TGTGCCAGCAGTTACCCCCCAGGGTATGGGGACACTGAAGCTTTCTTT. Protein sequence: CASSYPPGYGDTEAFF.

The rearrangement links TRBV5-8 to TRBJ2-5, with 11 bases matching TRBD1. CDR3 length: 15 residues. Trimming took 4 bases from V and 5 from J; bases not matched to a gene: 7. CDR1 is SGHTS and CDR2 is YDEGEE in the germline V gene. CDR3 residues: CASSSRTGGLETQYF. The DNA for the CDR3 is TGTGCCAGCAGCAGTCGGACAGGGGGCCTGGAGACCCAGTACTTC.

This chain uses TRBV15 with TRBJ1-2; TRBD1 might be the D (5 bases). V dropped 3 bases and J dropped 2 bases, with 16 bases sitting between them. The CDR3 consists of 16 residues. Germline V gene lookup returns CDR1 LNHNV and CDR2 YYDKDF (reference sequence). CDR3 bases: TGTGCCACCAGCAGTCCAGACCAGGGTTCCAACTATGGCTACACCTTC. This gives the protein CATSSPDQGSNYGYTF.

V is TRBV28 and J is TRBJ1-5; no clear D. CDR3 length: 15 amino acids. The germline gives CDR1 MDHEN, CDR2 SYDVKM. V lost 6 bases and J lost 0, with 12 bases in between. The CDR3 DNA follows: TGTGCCAGCAGCCCTCCCGGGGATAGCAATCAGCCCCAGCATTTT. Protein sequence: CASSPPGDSNQPQHF.

The V gene is TRBV18, the J gene TRBJ2-1; 11 nucleotides match TRBD2. The CDR3 spans 16 residues. The germline gives CDR1 KGHSH, CDR2 LQKENI. The ends lost 3 bases at V and 8 bases at J; junction bases unmatched: 9. In DNA, the CDR3 is TGTGCCAGCTCACCGGGCGAACTAGCGGGAGTGCATGAGCAGTTCTTC. It translates to CASSPGELAGVHEQFF.

The genes are TRBV30 and TRBJ1-3, with TRBD1 matching over 7 bases. The CDR3 extends over 15 amino acids. From germline, CDR1 is GTSNPN and CDR2 SVGIG (reference sequence). Trimming at V came to 5 bases and at J to 3 bases, leaving 10 bases not matched to a gene. CDR3 DNA sequence: TGTGCCTGGGGGTTGACAGGGTTAGGTGGAAACACCATATATTTT. Protein product: CAWGLTGLGGNTIYF.

The chain joins TRBV11-2 to TRBJ2-7, with 9 nucleotides matching TRBD2. The germline gives CDR1 SGHAT, CDR2 FQNNGV. CDR3 length: 17 amino acids. With V trimmed by 5 bases and J by 3 bases, 14 bases remained unmatched. The CDR3 nucleotides are TGTGCCAGCAGCCCACTTGCCCAAGCGGGAGGAATCTACGAGCAGTACTTC. Translation gives CASSPLAQAGGIYEQYF.

The chain couples TRBV4-1 to TRBJ1-2; the D is unclear. Per germline, CDR1 MGHRA and CDR2 YSYEKL. The V end lost 4 bases, the J end lost 6 bases, and 15 bases lay between the germline ends. The CDR3 is 14 amino acids. The CDR3 DNA follows: TGCGCCAGCAGCCTTATTCAGGCTCTTAATGGCTACACCTTC. Its protein is CASSLIQALNGYTF.

The chain combines TRBV7-8 with TRBJ2-5; D is undetermined. Germline V gene data show CDR1 as SGHVS and CDR2 as FQNEAQ. Trimming took 3 bases from V and 0 from J, leaving 8 bases between them. The CDR3 is made up of 14 amino acids. The CDR3 region has the DNA TGTGCCAGCAGCTTTGCGGAGTACCAAGAGACCCAGTACTTC. Translation gives CASSFAEYQETQYF.

This chain uses TRBV9 with TRBJ2-7; the D gene could be TRBD1 or TRBD2 (5 bases each). CDR3 length equals 14 residues. Per germline, CDR1 SGDLS and CDR2 YYNGEE. Trimming left V 4 bases short and J 5 bases short, with 16 bases between. CDR3: CASSSGRPENEQYF. The CDR3 DNA follows: TGTGCCAGCAGCTCGGGACGACCCGAGAACGAGCAGTACTTC.

The chain couples TRBV3-1 (or the pseudogene TRBV3-2) to TRBJ2-7; D remains ambiguous. Trimming took off 2 bases at V and 3 bases at J, with 5 bases between the two ends. CDR3 length: 12 amino acids. Germline CDR1 reads LGHDT; CDR2 reads YNNKEL (reference sequence). As DNA, the CDR3 is TGTGCCAGCAGCCAATATAGCTACGAGCAGTACTTC. It is translated as CASSQYSYEQYF.

This chain uses TRBV7-2 with TRBJ2-7; D is possibly TRBD2 (5 bases). This CDR3 contains 14 residues. The germline V gene has CDR1 SGHTA and CDR2 FQGNSA. Trimming cost V 2 bases and J 1 base, with 9 bases left between them. The CDR3 coding sequence is TGTGCCAGCAGCTTATCGGAGCGGTCCTACGAGCAGTACTTC. This gives the protein CASSLSERSYEQYF.

This chain joins TRBV7-6 and TRBJ2-7; D is ambiguous. Per the germline V gene, CDR1 is SGHVS and CDR2 is FNYEAQ. The CDR3 covers 16 residues. Trimming stripped 0 bases from V and 2 bases from J, with 14 bases between. CDR3 sequence (DNA): TGTGCCAGCAGCTTAGCGGCGTCCGCACCACCCTACGAGCAGTACTTC. Residues: CASSLAASAPPYEQYF.

This chain uses TRBV7-9 with TRBJ2-2; the D gene could be TRBD1 or TRBD2 (6 bases each). V was clipped by 5 bases and J by 1 base, with 14 bases between them. Germline V gene sequence: CDR1 SEHNR, CDR2 FQNEAQ (reference sequence). The CDR3 extends over 16 amino acids. The CDR3: CASSRRGLRNTGELFF. The CDR3 nucleotides are TGTGCCAGCAGCCGACGGGGGCTTCGGAACACCGGGGAGCTGTTTTTT.

The chain combines TRBV13 with TRBJ1-3; D call uncertain. Looked up from germline, CDR1 is PRHDT and CDR2 is FYEKMQ (reference sequence). The CDR3 sequence is 17 residues long. Trimming removed 0 bases at V and 0 bases at J, with 12 bases between. CDR3 DNA sequence: TGTGCCAGCAGCTTAGGCCGTGGGCTCCGCTCTGGAAACACCATATATTTT. The encoded protein is CASSLGRGLRSGNTIYF.

In this sample, this clone turned up a few times. This chain connects TRBV19 to TRBJ1-1; D unclear. The CDR3 totals 16 residues. The V gene lost 0 bases and the J gene lost 10 bases, with 21 bases spanning the gap. Germline V lookup: CDR1 LNHDA, CDR2 SQIVND (reference sequence). The CDR3 DNA reads TGTGCCAGTAGTATAGATCTAGGAGGCGGAACCTCGGGAGCTTTCTTT. This translates into CASSIDLGGGTSGAFF.

The genes are TRBV5-1 and TRBJ2-5, with TRBD2 identical over 7 bases. Trimming cost V 0 bases and J 4 bases; bases outside gene matches: 6. Germline-derived CDR1 and CDR2 are SGHRS and YFSETQ. The CDR3 runs 15 residues. CDR3 loop: CASSLAQREGETQYF. CDR3 sequence (DNA): TGCGCCAGCAGCTTGGCTCAAAGGGAGGGAGAGACCCAGTACTTC.

The J gene is TRBJ1-5, the V gene TRBV19; D might be TRBD1 (5 bases). The germline V and J ends were trimmed by 7 bases and 6 bases, with 19 bases remaining between them. This CDR3 spans 15 amino acids. Looked up from germline, CDR1 is LNHDA and CDR2 is SQIVND (reference sequence). CDR3 DNA sequence: TGTGCCAGTACTGAGGGGCGTAGGACCGGTCAGCCCCAGCATTTT. Its protein is CASTEGRRTGQPQHF.